This T cell receptor (beta chain) was profiled in a study of Ad26.COV2.S vaccination and SARS-CoV-2 variants. Across the whole study: A COV1001 Ad26.COV2.S trial-arm participant provided the sample. Once or twice, 56 days apart, Ad26.COV2.S was delivered intramuscularly.

Study findings and constraints: The TCR breadth and depth analyses may have understated or missed part of the total T cell responses.

The data were produced by immunoSEQ multiplex PCR, yet TCRdb's version contains in-frame clones alone and is incomplete. The data contain 450,000 to 550,000 clones, 89% of them singletons. With regard to this clone: As yet, its antigen is unknown.

V was shortened by 0 bases and J by 0 bases, with 9 bases between the two germline ends. The CDR3 extends over 16 amino acids. Germline loops: CDR1 SGHVS, CDR2 FNYEAQ. Noted treatment: about 20 received Ad26.COV2.S at low or high dose, single or two shots; 5 received placebo; per-sample allocation not given. The investigators took samples on day 63 after the first vaccine or placebo injection. In Boston, an adult donor aged 18-55 years took part. The sequences come from peripheral blood, collected in a trial of Ad26.COV2.S vaccine versus placebo. The TCR sequence derives from a person between 18 and 59 years old who received the Ad26.COV2.S COVID-19 vaccine or a placebo. The chain is built from TRBV7-6 and TRBJ1-3; D remains unclear. In DNA, the CDR3 is TGTGCCAGCAGCTTAGCCGGGTCCCTCTCTGGAAACACCATATATTTT. Its protein is CASSLAGSLSGNTIYF.